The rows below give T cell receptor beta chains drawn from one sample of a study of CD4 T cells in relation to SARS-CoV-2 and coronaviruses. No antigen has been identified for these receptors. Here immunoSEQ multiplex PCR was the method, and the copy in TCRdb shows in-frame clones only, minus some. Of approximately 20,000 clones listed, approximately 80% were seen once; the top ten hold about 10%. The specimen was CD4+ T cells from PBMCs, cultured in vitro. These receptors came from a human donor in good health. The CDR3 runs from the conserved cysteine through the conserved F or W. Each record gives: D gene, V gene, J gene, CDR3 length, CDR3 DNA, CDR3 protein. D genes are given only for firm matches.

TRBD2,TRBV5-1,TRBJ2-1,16,TGCGCCAGCAGCCGCACTAGCGGGAGGTTCCTGCGCGAGCAGTTCTTC,CASSRTSGRFLREQFF
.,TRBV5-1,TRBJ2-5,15,TGCGCCAGCAGCTTGAGCCTCAACGACGGAGAGACCCAGTACTTC,CASSLSLNDGETQYF
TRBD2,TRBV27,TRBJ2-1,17,TGTGCCAGCAGTTCCGTACTAGCGGGAGGGAAGTACAATGAGCAGTTCTTC,CASSSVLAGGKYNEQFF
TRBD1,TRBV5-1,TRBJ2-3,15,TGCGCCAGCAGCCTAGACAGGGGGCGAGCAGATACGCAGTATTTT,CASSLDRGRADTQYF
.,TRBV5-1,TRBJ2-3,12,TGCGCCAGCAGCTCGCCCCCGAATACGCAGTATTTT,CASSSPPNTQYF
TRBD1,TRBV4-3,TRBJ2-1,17,TGCGCCAGCAGCCAAGACCCGGGACAGCTTTTCTACAATGAGCAGTTCTTC,CASSQDPGQLFYNEQFF
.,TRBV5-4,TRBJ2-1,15,TGTGCCAGCACCCCATACAGTTCGTCCTACAATGAGCAGTTCTTC,CASTPYSSSYNEQFF
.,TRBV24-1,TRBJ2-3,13,TGTGCCACCAGTGACCACGTTCCAGATACGCAGTATTTT,CATSDHVPDTQYF
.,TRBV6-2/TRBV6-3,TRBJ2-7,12,TGTGCCAGCAGTTGGGGCGGTTACGAGCAGTACTTC,CASSWGGYEQYF
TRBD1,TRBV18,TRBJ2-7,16,TGTGCCAGCTCACTTCGTCCGGGACAGGGAGCCTACGAGCAGTACTTC,CASSLRPGQGAYEQYF
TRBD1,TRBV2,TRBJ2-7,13,TGTGCCAGCAGCCGGGACAGTCCTCGAGAGCAGTACTTC,CASSRDSPREQYF
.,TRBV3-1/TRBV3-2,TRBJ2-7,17,TGTGCCAGCAGCCAAGGCCTTAGGGCAGGGAAATCCTACGAGCAGTACTTC,CASSQGLRAGKSYEQYF